This TCR beta chain was obtained from a study of regulatory and conventional T cells in RAG deficiency. Notes on the study in general: In Omenn syndrome, Treg and Tconv repertoires overlapped >80%.

Profiled with immunoSEQ multiplex PCR; TCRdb holds only in-frame clones, not every one. The data show approximately 35,000 clones, approximately 80% seen once. Germline V lookup: CDR1 SQVTM, CDR2 ANQGSEA. The CDR3 loop spans 14 amino acids. The trim removed 4 bases at V and 2 bases at J, leaving 4 bases unmatched. Genomic DNA came from blood conventional CD4+ T cells gated CD25-low CD127-high. With respect to this clone: Its antigen is not identified.

The same specimen was also included in a second study, on regulatory T cells. Turning to that study: Primers: 52 TRBV forward and 13 TRBJ reverse. Skewed V and J usage and few unique V-J pairs marked patient repertoires, most in Tregs.

V gene TRBV29-1 combines with J gene TRBJ2-1; 8 nucleotides align to TRBD1. The receptor comes from a human donor in good health. Sample: CD4+ effector T cells sorted from blood. DNA of the CDR3: TGCAGCGTTGCAGGGGGCTGGCCCTACAATGAGCAGTTCTTC. It is translated as CSVAGGWPYNEQFF.